This TCR beta chain is drawn from a study of post-analysis software for immune sequencing data. Study-level points and caveats: In patients, TRBV5-6, TRBV5-1 and TRBV20-1 belonged to roughly five TRBV segments found more frequently than in controls. Samples sharing a preparation batch grouped tightly together when assessed by F measure.

Presence of unique molecular identifiers characterized the TCR beta cDNA libraries. A single record per CDR3 protein comes from TCRdb applying MiXCR to the PCR reads. The table includes 700,000 to 800,000 distinct CDR3 sequences, around 27% detected once. Notes on this clonotype: Its antigen is not identified.

The CDR3 covers 16 residues. Germline V CDR1 and CDR2: SGHAT, FQNNGV. V lost 1 base, J lost 14 bases, and 18 bases stayed unmatched. The V call is TRBV11-2, the J call TRBJ1-1, with TRBD1 matching 8 bases. The source of this sequence is a girl aged 10-17 years with multiple sclerosis. Sequenced sample: blood. CDR3 amino acids: CASSLGAGGYIGELFF. The DNA for the CDR3 is TGTGCCAGCAGCTTAGGCGCAGGGGGCTACATCGGGGAGCTGTTCTTT.